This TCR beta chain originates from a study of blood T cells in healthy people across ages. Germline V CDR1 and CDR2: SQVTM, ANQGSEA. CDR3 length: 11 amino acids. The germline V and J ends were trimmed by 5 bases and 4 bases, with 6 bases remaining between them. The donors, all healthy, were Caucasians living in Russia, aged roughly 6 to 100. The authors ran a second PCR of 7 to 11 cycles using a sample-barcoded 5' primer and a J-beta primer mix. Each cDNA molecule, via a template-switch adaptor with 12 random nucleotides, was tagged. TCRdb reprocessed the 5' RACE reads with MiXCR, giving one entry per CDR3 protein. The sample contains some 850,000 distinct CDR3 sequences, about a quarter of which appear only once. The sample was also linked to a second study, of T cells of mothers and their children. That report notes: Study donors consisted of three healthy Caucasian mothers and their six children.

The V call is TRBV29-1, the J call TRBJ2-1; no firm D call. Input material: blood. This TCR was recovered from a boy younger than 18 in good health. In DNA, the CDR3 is TGCAGCGTTATCCGATACAATGAGCAGTTCTTC. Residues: CSVIRYNEQFF.